This record looks at one T cell receptor beta chain sequence and its context. Its antigen is undetermined. This specimen comes from a study of blood T cells in healthy people across ages. Study conclusions and caveats: Changes seen in expanded clonotypes were possibly confounded by donor CMV status left unknown. The diversity estimates, figures obtained from one million T cells, were considered underestimates. It was not possible, with unsorted PBMCs, to conclusively compare naive and antigen-experienced cells.

A sample-barcoded 5' primer and a J-beta primer mix were used in a second PCR of roughly 7 to 11 cycles. TCRdb itself ran the 5' RACE reads through MiXCR, one entry per CDR3 protein. The sample comprises roughly 700,000 distinct CDR3 sequences, around half of which are singletons, and roughly a third rests with the top ten. From germline, CDR1 is MDHEN and CDR2 SYDVKM. The CDR3 loop spans 18 amino acids. Germline trimming cut 3 bases from V and 5 bases from J; bases unmatched to any gene: 14. This TCR was recovered from a woman aged 60-70 years in good health. The chain combines TRBV28 with TRBJ1-5; 9 nucleotides align to TRBD1. Sequenced: blood. The CDR3 loop reads CASSFFGTGRRYDQPQHF. CDR3 in DNA: TGTGCCAGCAGTTTTTTCGGGACAGGGCGTCGGTATGATCAGCCCCAGCATTTT.